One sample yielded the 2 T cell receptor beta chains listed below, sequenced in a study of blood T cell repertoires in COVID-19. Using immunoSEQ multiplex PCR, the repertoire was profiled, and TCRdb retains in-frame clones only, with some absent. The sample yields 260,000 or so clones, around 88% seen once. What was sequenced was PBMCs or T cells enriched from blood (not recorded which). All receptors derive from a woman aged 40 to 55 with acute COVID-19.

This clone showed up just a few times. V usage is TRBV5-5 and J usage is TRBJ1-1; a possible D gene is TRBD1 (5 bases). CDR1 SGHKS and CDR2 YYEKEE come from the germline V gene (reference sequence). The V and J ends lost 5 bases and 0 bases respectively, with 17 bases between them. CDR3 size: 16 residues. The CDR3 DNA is TGTGCCAGCAGTCTGGGGCTCACAGCTCTGAACACTGAAGCTTTCTTT. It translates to CASSLGLTALNTEAFF. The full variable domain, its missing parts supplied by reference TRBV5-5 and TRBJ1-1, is DAGVTQSPTHLIKTRGQQVTLRCSPISGHKSVSWYQQVLGQGPQFIFQYYEKEERGRGNFPDRFSARQFPNYSSELNVNALLLGDSALYLCASSLGLTALNTEAFFGQGTRLTVV.

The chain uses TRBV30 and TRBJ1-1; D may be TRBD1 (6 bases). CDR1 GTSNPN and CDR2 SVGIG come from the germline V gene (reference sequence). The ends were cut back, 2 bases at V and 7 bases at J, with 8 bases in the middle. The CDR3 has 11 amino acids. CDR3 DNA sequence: TGTGCCTGGAGTCGACAGGTTGAAGCTTTCTTT. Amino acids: CAWSRQVEAFF.